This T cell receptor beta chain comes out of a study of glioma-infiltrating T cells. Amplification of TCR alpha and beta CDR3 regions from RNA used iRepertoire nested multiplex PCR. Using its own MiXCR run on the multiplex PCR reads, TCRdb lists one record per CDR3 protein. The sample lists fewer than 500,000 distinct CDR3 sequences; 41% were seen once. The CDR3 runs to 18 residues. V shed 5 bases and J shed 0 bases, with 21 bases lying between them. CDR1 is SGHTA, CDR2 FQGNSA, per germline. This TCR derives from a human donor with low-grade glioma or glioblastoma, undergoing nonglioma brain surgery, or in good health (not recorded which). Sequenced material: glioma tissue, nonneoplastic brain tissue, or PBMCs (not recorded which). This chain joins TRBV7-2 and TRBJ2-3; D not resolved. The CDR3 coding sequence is TGTGCCAGCAGCCCACCCCTTGGGCGGAGAACTAGCACAGATACGCAGTATTTT. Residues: CASSPPLGRRTSTDTQYF.